The next 21 T cell receptor beta chains were all read from a single sample in a study of T cell repertoires in cytomegalovirus infection. TCRdb reprocessed the reads with MiXCR, giving one entry per CDR3 protein. The repertoire holds 450,000 to 650,000 distinct CDR3 sequences, with about a quarter as singletons. Sequencing was carried out using PBMCs. Receptors originate from a human donor in good health (CMV status not recorded). Some clones in this sample may be carry-over from other donors' samples.

This clonotype was seen only a few times. This rearrangement joins TRBV6-2 or TRBV6-3 to TRBJ2-7; no firm D call. Germline V gene lookup returns CDR1 MNHEY and CDR2 SVGEGT. This CDR3 has 13 residues. V lost 11 bases to trimming and J lost 0 bases, with 14 bases between them. CDR3: CAVHSKASYEQYV. CDR3 coding DNA: TGTGCCGTTCACTCAAAAGCCTCCTACGAGCAGTACGTC.

V gene TRBV14 combines with J gene TRBJ2-5; D might be TRBD2 (5 bases). The V gene's germline CDR1 is SGHDN and CDR2 FVKESK. Trimming took off 4 bases at V and 5 bases at J, with 14 bases between the two ends. The CDR3 extends over 14 amino acids. CDR3 residues: CASSRWESEETQYF. Here the CDR3 DNA reads TGTGCCAGCAGCCGATGGGAGTCGGAGGAGACCCAGTACTTC.

This clonotype showed up just a few times. V and J are TRBV27 and TRBJ2-3; 11 nucleotides match TRBD2. V lost 2 bases and J lost 6; bases outside the gene matches: 13. This CDR3 region has 18 residues. Germline V gene sequence: CDR1 MNHEY, CDR2 SMNVEV (reference sequence). The CDR3 loop reads CASSLTPPLSGRVDTQYF. For the CDR3, the DNA is TGTGCCAGCAGTTTAACCCCCCCCCTTAGCGGGAGGGTTGATACGCAGTATTTT.

The V and J genes are TRBV10-1 and TRBJ2-3; tentative D call: TRBD1 (5 bases). Germline CDR1 is WNHNN and CDR2 is SYGVQD (reference sequence). This CDR3 is 18 amino acids long. With 0 bases removed from V and 6 bases from J, the gap between germline ends came to 22 bases. CDR3 region: CASSESAAGQGLTDTQYF. CDR3 nucleotide sequence: TGCGCCAGCAGTGAGTCGGCAGCTGGTCAGGGTTTAACGGATACGCAGTATTTT.

As concerns this clonotype: A much more abundant neighbour one base away suggests this may be a read error. V is TRBV7-9 and J is TRBJ1-4, with TRBD1 matching 7 bases. Germline assignment: CDR1 SEHNR and CDR2 FQNEAQ (reference sequence). This CDR3 contains 14 residues. With V trimmed by 3 bases and J by 5 bases, 3 bases remained unmatched. CDR3 protein: CASSFGTENEKLFF. The CDR3 bases are TGTGCCAGCAGCTTCGGGACAGAGAATGAAAAACTGTTTTTT.

A few counts support this clonotype. The genes are TRBV6-4 and TRBJ2-7; D not certain. V lost 0 bases and J 0 bases, leaving 15 bases between the germline ends. The CDR3 extends over 17 amino acids. Germline V CDR1 and CDR2: MRHNA, SNTAGT. This CDR3 is CASSDSPGDSHSYEQYF. In DNA, the CDR3 is TGTGCCAGCAGTGACTCGCCTGGAGATAGTCACTCCTACGAGCAGTACTTC.

The chain carries TRBV29-1 and TRBJ2-3, with TRBD1 as a possible D gene (6 bases). Germline CDR1 reads SQVTM; CDR2 reads ANQGSEA. V dropped 3 bases and J dropped 4 bases, with 11 bases sitting between them. The length of the CDR3 is 13 residues. This CDR3 is CSVDGQGSDTQYF. As DNA, the CDR3 is TGCAGCGTTGACGGCCAGGGGTCAGATACGCAGTATTTT.

V is TRBV6-5 and J is TRBJ2-7; 8 positions agree with TRBD1. CDR1 and CDR2 from the germline V gene are MNHEY and SVGAGI. Trimming cost V 5 bases and J 5 bases; bases outside gene matches: 5. The CDR3 has 13 amino acids. The CDR3, as DNA: TGTGCCAGCAGTCCTGGACAGGGAAACGAGCAGTACGTC. It yields the protein CASSPGQGNEQYV.

J is TRBJ1-4 and V is TRBV11-2; D unclear. The V gene's germline CDR1 is SGHAT and CDR2 FQNNGV. Between the trimmed V and J ends, which lost 0 bases and 1 base, there was a span of 6 bases. This CDR3 spans 15 amino acids. Here the CDR3 reads CASSLEGRTNEKLFF. The CDR3 bases are TGTGCCAGCAGCTTAGAAGGACGAACTAATGAAAAACTGTTTTTT.

This chain joins TRBV23-1 and TRBJ2-2; 14 nucleotides align to TRBD2. TRBV23-1 is placed among ORFs of uncertain function. This CDR3 comprises 18 residues. V shed 4 bases, J shed 1 base, and the junction held 5 bases outside the gene matches. Here the CDR3 reads CASSRGTSGSENTGELFF. The CDR3 nucleotides read TGCGCCAGCAGTCGAGGGACTAGCGGGAGTGAGAACACCGGGGAGCTGTTTTTT.

This sequence joins TRBV20-1 and TRBJ1-2, with a possible D match to TRBD1 (6 bases). The CDR3 has 14 amino acids. Germline assignment: CDR1 DFQATT and CDR2 SNEGSKA (reference sequence). V lost 2 bases to trimming and J lost 1 base, with 11 bases between them. CDR3 sequence: CSARTGSGNYGYTF. The CDR3 DNA is TGCAGTGCTAGAACAGGGTCGGGTAACTATGGCTACACCTTC.

The chain employs TRBV6-5 and TRBJ1-2, with a tentative D call TRBD1 (6 bases). Trimming pared 2 bases from V and 8 bases from J, leaving 9 bases between. CDR1 is MNHEY, CDR2 SVGAGI, per germline. The length of the CDR3 is 12 residues. The CDR3 region has the DNA TGTGCCAGCAGTTACGGGGGCAGCGGCTACACCTTC. It codes for CASSYGGSGYTF.

The chain couples TRBV11-2 to TRBJ1-1, with D perhaps TRBD1 (5 bases). V lost 5 bases to trimming and J lost 5 bases, with 21 bases between them. From germline, CDR1 is SGHAT and CDR2 FQNNGV. The CDR3 consists of 16 residues. In DNA form, the CDR3 reads TGTGCCAGCAGCCCAGGCCGGGGGTTAGGATCAACTGAAGCTTTCTTT. Its translation: CASSPGRGLGSTEAFF. Together with reference TRBV11-2 and TRBJ1-1, the CDR3 gives the full variable domain: EAGVAQSPRYKIIEKRQSVAFWCNPISGHATLYWYQQILGQGPKLLIQFQNNGVVDDSQLPKDRFSAERLKGVDSTLKIQPAKLEDSAVYLCASSPGRGLGSTEAFFGQGTRLTVV.

This chain uses TRBV7-2 with TRBJ2-1; the match to TRBD2 covers 14 bases. The CDR3 runs to 17 residues. With V trimmed by 1 base and J by 12 bases, 11 bases remained unmatched. Germline lookup yields CDR1 SGHTA and CDR2 FQGNSA. This CDR3 reads CASSLVGLAGGPISQFF. The CDR3 DNA sequence: TGTGCCAGCAGCTTAGTTGGACTAGCGGGAGGACCAATATCGCAGTTCTTC.

The V call is TRBV5-4, the J call TRBJ1-1; a weak D match, TRBD1 (5 bases). Germline-derived CDR1 and CDR2 are SGHNT and YYREEE (reference sequence). The V end lost 5 bases, the J end lost 7 bases, and 15 bases lay between the germline ends. The CDR3 extends over 13 amino acids. Written as DNA, the CDR3 is TGTGCCAGCAGTCCCTCAACAGGCGGTGAAGCTTTCTTT. Its translation is CASSPSTGGEAFF.

J is TRBJ2-6 and V is TRBV5-6; TRBD2 might be the D (6 bases). Germline V gene sequence: CDR1 SGHDT, CDR2 YYEEEE. The CDR3 covers 15 residues. V lost 2 bases to trimming and J lost 2 bases, with 8 bases between them. The CDR3 reads CASSFWGAGANVLTF. The CDR3 nucleotides are TGTGCCAGCAGCTTTTGGGGGGCTGGGGCCAACGTCCTGACTTTC.

This clonotype was recorded a few times. The chain employs TRBV27 and TRBJ2-5, with TRBD2 matching 12 bases. This CDR3 is 17 amino acids long. With V trimmed by 2 bases and J by 4 bases, 8 bases remained unmatched. Germline CDR1 reads MNHEY; CDR2 reads SMNVEV (reference sequence). In DNA, the CDR3 is TGTGCCAGCAGTTTAAGACTAGCGGGAGCTGGGGGAGAGACCCAGTACTTC. Protein sequence: CASSLRLAGAGGETQYF.

This clonotype has only one observation. The chain links TRBV23-1 to TRBJ2-1; 9 nucleotides match TRBD1. TRBV23-1 is an ORF, with its function uncertain. V was pared by 5 bases and J by 14 bases, with 22 bases of the junction left unmatched. There are 17 residues in the CDR3. CDR3 region: CASSCPSHRGPGPQEFF. The CDR3 DNA follows: TGCGCCAGCAGTTGCCCCTCTCACAGGGGGCCCGGCCCGCAGGAGTTCTTC.

This chain uses TRBV20-1 with TRBJ1-5; D might be TRBD1 (5 bases). Looked up from germline, CDR1 is DFQATT and CDR2 is SNEGSKA (reference sequence). Deletions cut 1 base from V and 2 bases from J, with 9 bases between. This CDR3 contains 14 residues. The CDR3 is CSARGQGGNQPQHF. In DNA, the CDR3 is TGCAGTGCTAGAGGCCAGGGAGGCAATCAGCCCCAGCATTTT.

This chain links TRBV27 with TRBJ1-2; D unclear. CDR1 and CDR2 from the germline V gene are MNHEY and SMNVEV (reference sequence). Between the trimmed V and J ends, which lost 6 bases and 2 bases, there was a span of 13 bases. This CDR3 region has 14 residues. The CDR3 region is CASRTRNRNYGYTF. In nucleotides, the CDR3 is TGTGCCAGCAGAACCAGGAACCGGAACTATGGCTACACCTTC.

This clonotype was detected a few times. This chain joins TRBV24-1 and TRBJ2-1; 15 bases are a match to TRBD2. V dropped 9 bases and J dropped 7; count of bases not matched to a gene: 6. CDR3 length: 15 amino acids. Germline lookup yields CDR1 KGHDR and CDR2 SFDVKD. The CDR3 region has the DNA TGTGCCACCCGTTCCGGGACTAGCGGGAGGAATGAGCAGTTCTTC. Amino acid sequence: CATRSGTSGRNEQFF.